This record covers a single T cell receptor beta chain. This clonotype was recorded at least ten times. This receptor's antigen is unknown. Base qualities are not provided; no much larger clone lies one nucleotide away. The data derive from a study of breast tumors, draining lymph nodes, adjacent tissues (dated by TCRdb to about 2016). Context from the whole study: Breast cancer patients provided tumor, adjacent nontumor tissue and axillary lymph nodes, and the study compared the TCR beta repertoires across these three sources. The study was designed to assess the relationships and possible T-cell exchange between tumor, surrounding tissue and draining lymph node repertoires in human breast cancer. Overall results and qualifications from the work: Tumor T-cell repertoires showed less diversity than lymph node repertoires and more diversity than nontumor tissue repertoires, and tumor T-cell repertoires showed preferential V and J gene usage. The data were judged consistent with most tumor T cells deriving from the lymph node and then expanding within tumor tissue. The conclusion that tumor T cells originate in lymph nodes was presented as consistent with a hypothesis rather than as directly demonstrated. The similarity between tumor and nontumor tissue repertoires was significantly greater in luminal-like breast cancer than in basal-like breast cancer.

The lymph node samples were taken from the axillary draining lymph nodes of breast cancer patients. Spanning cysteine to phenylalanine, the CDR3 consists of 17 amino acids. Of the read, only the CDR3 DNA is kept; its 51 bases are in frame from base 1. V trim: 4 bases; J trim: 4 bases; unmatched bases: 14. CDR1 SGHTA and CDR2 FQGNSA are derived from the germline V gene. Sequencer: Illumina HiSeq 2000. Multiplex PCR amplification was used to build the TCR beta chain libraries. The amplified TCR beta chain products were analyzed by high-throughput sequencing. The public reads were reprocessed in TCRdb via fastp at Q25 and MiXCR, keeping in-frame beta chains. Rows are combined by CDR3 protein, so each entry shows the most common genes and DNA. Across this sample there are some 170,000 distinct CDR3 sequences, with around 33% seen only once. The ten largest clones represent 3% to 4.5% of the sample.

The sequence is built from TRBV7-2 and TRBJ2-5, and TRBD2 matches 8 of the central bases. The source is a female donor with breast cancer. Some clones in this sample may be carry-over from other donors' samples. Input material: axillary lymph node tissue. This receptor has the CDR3 CASSSGGVRIGGETQYF. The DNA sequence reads TGTGCCAGCAGCTCGGGGGGGGTTCGAATCGGGGGAGAGACCCAGTACTTC.